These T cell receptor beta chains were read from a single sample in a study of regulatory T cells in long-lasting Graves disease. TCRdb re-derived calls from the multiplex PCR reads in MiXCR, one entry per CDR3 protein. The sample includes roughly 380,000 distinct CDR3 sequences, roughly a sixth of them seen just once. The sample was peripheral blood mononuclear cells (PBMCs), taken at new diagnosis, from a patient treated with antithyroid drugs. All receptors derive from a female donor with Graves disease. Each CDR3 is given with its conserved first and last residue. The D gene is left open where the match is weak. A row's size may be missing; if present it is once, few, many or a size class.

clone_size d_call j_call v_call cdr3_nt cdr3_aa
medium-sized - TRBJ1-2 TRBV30 TGTGCCTGGAGTGTAGGGCAGGGGATAGATGGCTACACCTTC CAWSVGQGIDGYTF
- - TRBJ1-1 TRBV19 TGTGCCAGTACCACGACCCGGGGAGCTGAAGCTTTCTTT CASTTTRGAEAFF
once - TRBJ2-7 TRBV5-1 TGTGCCAGCAGCGGGAGACAGGGGGTCGTCTACGAGCAGTACTTC CASSGRQGVVYEQYF
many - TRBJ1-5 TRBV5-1 TGCGCCAGCAGCTTGGAACCATCGGGGTCGGGACAGCCCCAGCATTTT CASSLEPSGSGQPQHF
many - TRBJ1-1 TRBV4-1 TGCGCCAGCAGCCAGGCCCTCCAGGGGAACACTGAAGCTTTCTTT CASSQALQGNTEAFF
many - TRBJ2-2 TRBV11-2 TGTGCCAGCAGCTTACGCGCAGGGTACACCGGGGAGCTGTTTTTT CASSLRAGYTGELFF
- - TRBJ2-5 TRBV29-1 TGCAGCGTTGTTCCGTCTGGAGAGACCCAGTACTTC CSVVPSGETQYF
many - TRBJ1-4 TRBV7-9 TGTGCCAGCAGCTCCCAACAGGGTGTTAATGAAAAACTGTTTTTT CASSSQQGVNEKLFF
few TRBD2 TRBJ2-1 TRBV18 TGTGCCAGCTCACCACCGAGTCTAGCGGTCTACAATGAGCAGTTCTTC CASSPPSLAVYNEQFF
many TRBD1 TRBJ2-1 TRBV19 TGTGCCAGTAGTATCGCGACAGGGGCTACCAATGAGCAGTTCTTC CASSIATGATNEQFF
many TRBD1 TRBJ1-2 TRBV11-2 TGTGCCAGCAGCTCCATATCACAGGGGTTCGGCTATGGCTACACCTTC CASSSISQGFGYGYTF
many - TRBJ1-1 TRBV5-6 TGTGCCAGCAACACCATCTCGGGGGACACTGAAGCTTTCTTT CASNTISGDTEAFF
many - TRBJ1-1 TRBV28 TGTGCCAGCAGCCTGCTAGGGGGGGGGACTGAAGCTTTCTTT CASSLLGGGTEAFF
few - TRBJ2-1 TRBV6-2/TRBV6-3 TGTGCCAGCAGTTACACGCCGGAGGGGGCCAATGAGCAGTTCTTC CASSYTPEGANEQFF
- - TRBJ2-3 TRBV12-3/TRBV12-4 TGTGCCAGCAGTTTGGGTATACCCCACCCTGTGGATACGCAGTATTTT CASSLGIPHPVDTQYF
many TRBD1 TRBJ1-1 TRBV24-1 TGTGCCACCAGTGATGCGGGACAGGGTTCTGAAGCTTTCTTT CATSDAGQGSEAFF
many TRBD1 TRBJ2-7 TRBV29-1 TGCAGCGTTGAAATAAGGGACAGGGGTCTTGACGAGCAGTACTTC CSVEIRDRGLDEQYF
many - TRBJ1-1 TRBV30 TGTGCCTGGAGTGTACTGGTACCTGAAGCTTTCTTT CAWSVLVPEAFF